This T cell receptor (beta chain) originates from a study of blood T cell repertoires in COVID-19. This clone was observed a few times. Germline-derived CDR1 and CDR2 are MNHEY and SVGAGI. The CDR3 runs to 13 residues. Trimming pared 5 bases from V and 1 base from J, leaving 8 bases between. In the source study's methods: Counts of nucleated cells, estimated from reference gene primer amplification, were obtained. Profiled with immunoSEQ multiplex PCR; TCRdb holds only in-frame clones, not every one. That table gives V, J and clone size, and the DNA gave D and trimming. The sample has tens of thousands of clones; roughly 68% are singletons.

The chain combines TRBV6-5 with TRBJ1-1; D remains ambiguous. The specimen sequenced was peripheral blood. The receptor was isolated from a woman older than 75 with acute or convalescent COVID-19. The CDR3 sequence is CASSTAENTEAFF. The CDR3 nucleotides read TGTGCCAGCAGTACAGCGGAGAACACTGAAGCTTTCTTT.